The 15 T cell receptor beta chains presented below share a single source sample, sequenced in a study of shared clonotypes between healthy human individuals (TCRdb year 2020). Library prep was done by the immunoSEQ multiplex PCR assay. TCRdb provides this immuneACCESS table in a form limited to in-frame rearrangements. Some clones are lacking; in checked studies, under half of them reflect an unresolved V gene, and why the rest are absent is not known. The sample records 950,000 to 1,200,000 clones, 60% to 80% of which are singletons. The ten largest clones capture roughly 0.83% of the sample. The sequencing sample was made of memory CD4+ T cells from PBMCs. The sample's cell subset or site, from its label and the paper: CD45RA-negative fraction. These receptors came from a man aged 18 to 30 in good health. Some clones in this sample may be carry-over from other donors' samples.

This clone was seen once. CDR3 DNA: TGCGCCAGCAGCTTAAGGTTAGGGGGACACAACTATGGCTACACCTTC. Translation: CASSLRLGGHNYGYTF. The chain links TRBV5-1 to TRBJ1-2; perhaps TRBD1 as D (6 bases). Germline assignment: CDR1 SGHRS and CDR2 YFSETQ. V was cut by 2 bases and J by 2 bases, with 16 bases left in between. This CDR3 is built from 16 residues.

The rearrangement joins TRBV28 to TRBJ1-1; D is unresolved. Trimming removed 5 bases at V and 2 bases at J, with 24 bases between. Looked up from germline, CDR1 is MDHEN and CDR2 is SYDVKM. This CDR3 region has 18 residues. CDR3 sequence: CASSKAPHRAGLNTEAFF. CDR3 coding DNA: TGTGCCAGCAGTAAGGCCCCCCACCGGGCGGGTCTTAACACTGAAGCTTTCTTT.

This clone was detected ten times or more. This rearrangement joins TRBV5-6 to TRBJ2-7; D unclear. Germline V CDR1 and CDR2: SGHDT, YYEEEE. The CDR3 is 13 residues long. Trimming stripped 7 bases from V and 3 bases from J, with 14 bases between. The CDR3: CASGLSGNYEQYF. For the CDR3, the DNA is TGTGCCAGCGGTCTATCGGGCAACTACGAGCAGTACTTC.

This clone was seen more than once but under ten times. The CDR3 DNA is TGTGCCAGCAGAAAAGGGACTAGCGCGTACAATGAGCAGTTCTTC. Protein product: CASRKGTSAYNEQFF. The chain uses TRBV5-4 and TRBJ2-1, with 10 bases that match TRBD2. The junction had 6 bases not matched to a gene; V was cut back by 5 bases and J by 4 bases. CDR1 SGHNT and CDR2 YYREEE come from the germline V gene (reference sequence). The CDR3 has 15 amino acids.

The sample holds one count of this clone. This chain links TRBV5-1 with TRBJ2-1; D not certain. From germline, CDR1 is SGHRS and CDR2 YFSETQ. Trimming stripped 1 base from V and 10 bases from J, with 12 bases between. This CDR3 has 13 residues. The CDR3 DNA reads TGCGCCAGCAGCTTGCCGGACGTCGGCGAGCAGTTCTTC. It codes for CASSLPDVGEQFF.

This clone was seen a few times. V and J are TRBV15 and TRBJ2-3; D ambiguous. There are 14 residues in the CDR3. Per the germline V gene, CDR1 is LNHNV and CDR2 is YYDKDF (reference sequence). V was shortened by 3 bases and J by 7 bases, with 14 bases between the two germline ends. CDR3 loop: CATSSPSRVNTQYF. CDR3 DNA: TGTGCCACCAGCAGCCCGAGTAGGGTCAATACGCAGTATTTT.

CDR3 in DNA: TGCGCCAGCAGCTTGGCTAGCGAGAGGCCCGGGGAGCTGTTTTTT. Encoded protein: CASSLASERPGELFF. The J gene is TRBJ2-2, the V gene TRBV5-1; D perhaps matches TRBD2 (6 bases). CDR3 length equals 15 residues. Germline V CDR1 and CDR2: SGHRS, YFSETQ. Trimming left V 0 bases short and J 6 bases short, with 12 bases between.

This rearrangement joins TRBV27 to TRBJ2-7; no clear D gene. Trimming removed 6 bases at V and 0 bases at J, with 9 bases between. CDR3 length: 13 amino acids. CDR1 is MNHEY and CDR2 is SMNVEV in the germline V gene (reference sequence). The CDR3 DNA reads TGTGCCAGCAGGGGATATGACTCCTACGAGCAGTACTTC. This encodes CASRGYDSYEQYF.

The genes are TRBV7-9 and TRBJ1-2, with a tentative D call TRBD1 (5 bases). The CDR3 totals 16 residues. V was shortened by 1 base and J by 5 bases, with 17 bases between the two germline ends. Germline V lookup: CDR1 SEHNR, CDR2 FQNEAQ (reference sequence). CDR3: CASSLEGTLSSYGYTF. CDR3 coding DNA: TGTGCCAGCAGCTTAGAGGGGACTCTCTCTAGTTATGGCTACACCTTC.

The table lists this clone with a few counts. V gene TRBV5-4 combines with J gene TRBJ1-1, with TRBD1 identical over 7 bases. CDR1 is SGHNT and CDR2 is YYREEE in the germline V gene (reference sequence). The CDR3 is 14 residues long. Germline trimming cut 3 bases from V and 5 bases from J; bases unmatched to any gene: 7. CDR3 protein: CASSWRDSWTEAFF. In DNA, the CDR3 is TGTGCCAGCAGCTGGCGGGACAGTTGGACTGAAGCTTTCTTT.

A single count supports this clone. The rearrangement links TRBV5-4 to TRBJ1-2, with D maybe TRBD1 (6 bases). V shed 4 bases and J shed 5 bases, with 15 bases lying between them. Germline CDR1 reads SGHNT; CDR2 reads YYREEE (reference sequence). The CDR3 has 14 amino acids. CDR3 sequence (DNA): TGTGCCAGCAGCGAGGGACAAAGCACTTATGGCTACACCTTC. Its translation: CASSEGQSTYGYTF.

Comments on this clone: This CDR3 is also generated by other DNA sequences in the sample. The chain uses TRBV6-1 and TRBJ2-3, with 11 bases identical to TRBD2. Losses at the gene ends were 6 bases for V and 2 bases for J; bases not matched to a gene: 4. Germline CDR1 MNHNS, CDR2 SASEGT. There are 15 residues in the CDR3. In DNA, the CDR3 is TGTGCCAGCAGGGGACTAGCGGACCCCACAGATACGCAGTATTTT. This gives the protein CASRGLADPTDTQYF.

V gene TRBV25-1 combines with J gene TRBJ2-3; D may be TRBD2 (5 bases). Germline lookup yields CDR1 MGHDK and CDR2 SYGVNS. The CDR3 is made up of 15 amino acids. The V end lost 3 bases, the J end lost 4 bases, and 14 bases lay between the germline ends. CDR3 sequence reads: CASSDSRGFADTQYF. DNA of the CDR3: TGTGCCAGCAGTGATTCGCGCGGGTTCGCAGATACGCAGTATTTT.

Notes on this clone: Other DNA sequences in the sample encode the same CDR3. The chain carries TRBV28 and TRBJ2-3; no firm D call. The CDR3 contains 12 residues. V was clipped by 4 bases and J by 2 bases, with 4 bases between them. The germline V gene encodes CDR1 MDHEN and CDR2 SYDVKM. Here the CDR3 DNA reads TGTGCCAGCAGTTCGAACACAGATACGCAGTATTTT. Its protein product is CASSSNTDTQYF.

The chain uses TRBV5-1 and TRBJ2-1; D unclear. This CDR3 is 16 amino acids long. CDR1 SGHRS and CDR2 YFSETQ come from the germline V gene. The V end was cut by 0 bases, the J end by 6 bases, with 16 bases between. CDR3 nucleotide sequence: TGCGCCAGCAGCTTGGCCCTGGGATCGGTGGGCAATGAGCAGTTCTTC. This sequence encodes CASSLALGSVGNEQFF.